The 25 T cell receptor beta chains below come from one sample, sequenced in a study of CD8 T cells in Susac syndrome. Reverse transcription of roughly 0.5 to 1 ug RNA was carried out with random hexamers. TCRdb ran MiXCR on the immunoSEQ multiplex PCR reads and lists one entry per CDR3 protein. The table has some 260,000 distinct CDR3 sequences, approximately 84% seen once; the top ten hold around 0.12%. The sample was CD8+ T cells from PBMCs. The origin of the receptors is a human donor with multiple sclerosis.

The chain joins TRBV5-4 to TRBJ1-1; D uncertain. The CDR3 totals 14 residues. The germline CDR1 and CDR2 sequences are SGHNT and YYREEE (reference sequence). Deletions cut 2 bases from V and 6 bases from J, with 14 bases between. The CDR3 DNA reads as TGTGCCAGCAGCTTAGGCCCAAGGGTCCCTGAAGCTTTCTTT. Its translation: CASSLGPRVPEAFF.

CDR3 sequence reads: CASSLGDSRTDTQYF. CDR3 coding DNA: TGTGCCAGCAGCTTAGGGGACAGCCGCACAGATACGCAGTATTTT. The genes are TRBV11-2 and TRBJ2-3; 7 bases fit TRBD1. The CDR3 spans 15 residues. V gave up 1 base and J gave up 1 base; unmatched junction bases: 2. Germline CDR1 reads SGHAT; CDR2 reads FQNNGV. Based on the CDR3 plus reference TRBV11-2 and TRBJ2-3, the full variable domain is EAGVAQSPRYKIIEKRQSVAFWCNPISGHATLYWYQQILGQGPKLLIQFQNNGVVDDSQLPKDRFSAERLKGVDSTLKIQPAKLEDSAVYLCASSLGDSRTDTQYFGPGTRLTVL.

The chain is built from TRBV18 and TRBJ2-7; D possibly corresponds to TRBD2 (6 bases). Trimming took off 5 bases at V and 9 bases at J, with 20 bases between the two ends. This CDR3 is built from 14 residues. The germline gives CDR1 KGHSH, CDR2 LQKENI. CDR3 amino acids: CASSSGTPGSGQYF. In nucleotides, the CDR3 is TGTGCCAGCTCATCTGGGACTCCAGGGTCAGGGCAGTACTTC.

The gene calls are TRBV7-6 and TRBJ1-5, with D tentatively TRBD1 (5 bases). CDR1 and CDR2 from the germline V gene are SGHVS and FNYEAQ. The CDR3 runs to 15 residues. V was cut by 1 base and J by 4 bases, with 11 bases left in between. The chain's CDR3 is CASSLGGTFNQPQHF. In DNA form, the CDR3 reads TGTGCCAGCAGCTTAGGGGGGACTTTTAATCAGCCCCAGCATTTT.

This sequence joins TRBV7-9 and TRBJ2-5; 7 bases are a match to TRBD1. Germline V lookup: CDR1 SEHNR, CDR2 FQNEAQ (reference sequence). V gave up 4 bases and J gave up 5 bases; unmatched junction bases: 10. The CDR3 extends over 15 amino acids. The CDR3 sequence: CASSSGTVGLETQYF. The DNA of the CDR3 is TGTGCCAGCAGCTCCGGGACAGTGGGTTTGGAGACCCAGTACTTC.

This rearrangement joins TRBV2 to TRBJ1-1, with D possibly matching TRBD1 (6 bases). Germline lookup yields CDR1 SNHLY and CDR2 FYNNEI. The CDR3 is 14 amino acids. The V end was cut by 1 base, the J end by 5 bases, with 11 bases between. Here the CDR3 reads CASSEGQGSTEAFF. CDR3 DNA sequence: TGTGCCAGCAGTGAAGGGCAGGGGTCGACTGAAGCTTTCTTT.

CDR3 bases: TGTGCCAGCAGCTTAGTCCCAACTCGTCACCTAACCTCCTCTGGGGCCAACGTCCTGACTTTC. Protein sequence: CASSLVPTRHLTSSGANVLTF. The gene calls are TRBV7-8 and TRBJ2-6; D ambiguous. The CDR3 sequence is 21 residues long. Between the trimmed V and J ends, which lost 1 base and 0 bases, there was a span of 22 bases. CDR1 and CDR2 (germline): SGHVS, FQNEAQ.

The chain uses TRBV12-3 or TRBV12-4 and TRBJ1-5; TRBD1 is a possible D gene (5 bases). This CDR3 contains 17 residues. The ends were cut back, 6 bases at V and 0 bases at J, with 18 bases in the middle. The CDR3 protein is CASRDGGVLYSNQPQHF. CDR3 DNA: TGTGCCAGCAGGGATGGGGGGGTGCTTTATAGCAATCAGCCCCAGCATTTT.

Only one count was recorded for this clonotype. CDR3 nucleotides: TGTGCCAGCAGTGGGGGGGAACGAGACAGGAGGAACACTGAAGCTTTCTTT. This sequence encodes CASSGGERDRRNTEAFF. The rearrangement uses TRBV6-1 and TRBJ1-1; D perhaps matches TRBD1 (6 bases). Trimming stripped 4 bases from V and 1 base from J, with 19 bases between. Germline V gene lookup returns CDR1 MNHNS and CDR2 SASEGT. The CDR3 is made up of 17 amino acids.

The chain employs TRBV19 and TRBJ2-3; D gene uncertain. The CDR3 contains 11 residues. Trimming removed 7 bases from V and 4 bases from J, with 6 bases in between. The V gene's germline CDR1 is LNHDA and CDR2 SQIVND (reference sequence). The DNA of the CDR3 is TGTGCCAGTAAGGTCGCAGATACGCAGTATTTT. This codes for CASKVADTQYF.

V gene TRBV6-5 combines with J gene TRBJ2-7, with 8 bases lining up with TRBD1. This CDR3 has 15 amino acids. The V segment lost 4 bases and the J segment 5 bases; nucleotides outside the gene matches: 10. From germline, CDR1 is MNHEY and CDR2 SVGAGI. The CDR3 sequence is CASSSSGTGAHEQYF. DNA of the CDR3: TGTGCCAGCAGTTCATCCGGGACAGGTGCCCACGAGCAGTACTTC.

V gene TRBV28 combines with J gene TRBJ2-3, with D possibly being TRBD1 (5 bases). V was clipped by 1 base and J by 7 bases, with 9 bases between them. Per the germline V gene, CDR1 is MDHEN and CDR2 is SYDVKM. This CDR3 spans 13 amino acids. CDR3 sequence reads: CASSLLLDNTQYF. For the CDR3, the DNA is TGTGCCAGCAGTTTATTGTTGGACAATACGCAGTATTTT.

The V call is TRBV7-6, the J call TRBJ1-4, with 9 nucleotides matching TRBD1. CDR1 is SGHVS and CDR2 is FNYEAQ in the germline V gene. The CDR3 runs to 14 residues. J was trimmed by 13 bases and V by 5 bases; bases with no gene match: 11. The CDR3 is CASSRQGGVARLFF. Written as DNA, the CDR3 is TGTGCCAGCAGCCGACAGGGGGGGGTTGCGCGACTGTTTTTT.

The chain couples TRBV6-1 to TRBJ2-2; 8 nucleotides match TRBD1. The germline V gene has CDR1 MNHNS and CDR2 SASEGT. The V gene end was trimmed by 6 bases and the J gene end by 6 bases; junction bases not matched to a gene: 9. The CDR3 contains 15 residues. The CDR3 here is CASSQTPQGAGELFF. Here the CDR3 DNA reads TGTGCCAGCAGCCAAACTCCACAGGGGGCCGGGGAGCTGTTTTTT.

This clonotype came up a few times. CDR3: CASSITDRNQPQHF. CDR3 DNA sequence: TGTGCCAGCAGTATCACGGACAGAAATCAGCCCCAGCATTTT. The rearrangement joins TRBV28 to TRBJ1-5; tentatively, D is TRBD1 (6 bases). Trimming shortened V by 5 bases and J by 4 bases, and 12 bases separated the two germline ends. Germline lookup yields CDR1 MDHEN and CDR2 SYDVKM. This CDR3 has 14 residues.

This rearrangement joins TRBV11-2 to TRBJ2-7; 7 nucleotides align to TRBD1. CDR3 length equals 15 residues. Germline lookup yields CDR1 SGHAT and CDR2 FQNNGV. Trimming at V came to 3 bases and at J to 0 bases, leaving 5 bases not matched to a gene. The CDR3 DNA reads TGTGCCAGCAGCTTGAAGGGGGCCCCCTCCTACGAGCAGTACTTC. It translates to CASSLKGAPSYEQYF.

V gene TRBV7-3 combines with J gene TRBJ2-2, with TRBD2 matching over 7 bases. The V segment lost 4 bases and the J segment 7 bases; nucleotides outside the gene matches: 15. The germline CDR1 and CDR2 sequences are SGHTA and FQGTGA. The CDR3 sequence is 17 residues long. CDR3 in DNA: TGTGCCAGCAGCTCAATCCCGGGGGACTATTTGGGCGGGGAGCTGTTTTTT. Its protein is CASSSIPGDYLGGELFF.

The chain links TRBV20-1 to TRBJ1-1; TRBD1 matches at 10 bases. Germline lookup yields CDR1 DFQATT and CDR2 SNEGSKA (reference sequence). V dropped 1 base and J dropped 5; count of bases not matched to a gene: 4. This CDR3 has 14 residues. CDR3 sequence: CSARVTGGATEAFF. Written as DNA, the CDR3 is TGCAGTGCTAGAGTGACAGGGGGCGCGACTGAAGCTTTCTTT.

This clonotype was observed a handful of times. The CDR3 spells CASSLAFLYGHGYTF. The CDR3 coding sequence is TGTGCCAGCAGCTTAGCCTTCCTGTATGGGCATGGCTACACCTTC. The chain joins TRBV13 to TRBJ1-2; D not resolved. V lost 1 base and J lost 6, with 15 bases in between. The CDR3 consists of 15 residues. Germline V gene data show CDR1 as PRHDT and CDR2 as FYEKMQ (reference sequence).

This clonotype showed up just a few times. The rearrangement joins TRBV11-2 to TRBJ2-2; the D gene is possibly TRBD2 (5 bases). V lost 3 bases and J lost 6, with 8 bases in between. The CDR3 is made up of 13 amino acids. The germline gives CDR1 SGHAT, CDR2 FQNNGV. The CDR3 nucleotides read TGTGCCAGCAGCTTTGGCGGGCCCGGGGAGCTGTTTTTT. Translated: CASSFGGPGELFF.

This sequence joins TRBV25-1 and TRBJ2-3, with D hard to call. V gave up 5 bases and J gave up 3 bases, with 9 bases separating them. The CDR3 has 13 residues. CDR1 and CDR2 from the germline V gene are MGHDK and SYGVNS. The DNA of the CDR3 is TGTGCCAGCAGTCGGGCCCGAACAGATACGCAGTATTTT. It yields the protein CASSRARTDTQYF.

The chain has TRBV28 and TRBJ2-7; a possible D gene is TRBD1 (6 bases). This CDR3 is built from 15 residues. Trimming removed 7 bases at V and 1 base at J, with 17 bases between. The germline V gene encodes CDR1 MDHEN and CDR2 SYDVKM. The DNA of the CDR3 is TGTGCCAGCATCCAAACAGGGATCAGGTCCTACGAGCAGTACTTC. As protein: CASIQTGIRSYEQYF.

The gene calls are TRBV6-1 and TRBJ2-3, with D possibly TRBD2 on 7 matching bases. Looked up from germline, CDR1 is MNHNS and CDR2 is SASEGT. V was shortened by 5 bases and J by 6 bases, with 27 bases between the two germline ends. The CDR3 runs 18 residues. Here the CDR3 reads CASSPTLVLAVGGDTQYF. The CDR3 nucleotides are TGTGCCAGCAGTCCCACGCTCGTCCTAGCGGTTGGGGGCGATACGCAGTATTTT.

This chain connects TRBV12-3 or TRBV12-4 to TRBJ2-3, with TRBD1 identical over 8 bases. This CDR3 has 11 residues. The ends lost 6 bases at V and 13 bases at J; junction bases unmatched: 6. CDR3 coding DNA: TGTGCCAGCAGGACAGGGGTGGTAGAGTATTTT. Residues: CASRTGVVEYF.

The chain links TRBV2 to TRBJ1-1; TRBD1 matches 7 bases. The CDR3 consists of 16 residues. V shed 6 bases and J 6 bases; nucleotides not matched to a gene: 16. Per germline, CDR1 SNHLY and CDR2 FYNNEI. CDR3 in DNA: TGTGCCAGCAGAGAACAGGGGTCCGCATCCGGCGCTGAAGCTTTCTTT. This encodes CASREQGSASGAEAFF.